One and the same sample provided the 16 T cell receptor beta chains below, sequenced in a study of Ad26.COV2.S vaccination and SARS-CoV-2 variants. Treatment in this sample: some 20 received Ad26.COV2.S at low or high dose, single or two shots; about 5 received placebo; per-sample allocation not given. Specimen acquisition occurred on day 63 following the initial vaccine or placebo injection. TCRdb's copy holds only in-frame clones and misses some; the assay was immunoSEQ multiplex PCR. Of some 340,000 clones in the sample, around 81% are singletons; the top ten hold 2% to 2.5%. Sequencing used peripheral blood, obtained in a trial of Ad26.COV2.S vaccine versus placebo. The receptor source for this set is a person between 18 and 65 years old who received the Ad26.COV2.S COVID-19 vaccine or a placebo.

V gene TRBV24-1 combines with J gene TRBJ2-5; possibly TRBD1 or TRBD2 for D (7 bases each). Per the germline V gene, CDR1 is KGHDR and CDR2 is SFDVKD. Trimming stripped 2 bases from V and 5 bases from J, with 14 bases between. The CDR3 is 15 amino acids. CDR3 protein: CATSDSRQGGETQYF. In DNA, the CDR3 is TGTGCCACCAGTGATTCCCGACAGGGAGGGGAGACCCAGTACTTC.

This chain joins TRBV5-1 and TRBJ2-3; 7 bases fit TRBD1. Germline CDR1 and CDR2: SGHRS and YFSETQ. V lost 0 bases and J lost 4; bases outside the gene matches: 11. This CDR3 is built from 17 residues. CDR3 region: CASSLGLQGSVPDTQYF. For the CDR3, the DNA is TGCGCCAGCAGCTTGGGATTACAGGGGTCCGTTCCAGATACGCAGTATTTT.

The CDR3 region is CASSFDTLQETQYF. The CDR3 coding sequence is TGTGCCAGCAGCTTTGACACACTCCAAGAGACCCAGTACTTC. V gene TRBV5-4 combines with J gene TRBJ2-5; D unresolved. With 2 bases removed from V and 1 base from J, the gap between germline ends came to 9 bases. Per germline, CDR1 SGHNT and CDR2 YYREEE (reference sequence). This CDR3 has 14 amino acids.

The V and J genes are TRBV7-3 and TRBJ1-4; possibly TRBD1 for D (6 bases). Trimming took 5 bases from V and 6 from J, leaving 16 bases between them. The CDR3 consists of 15 residues. Germline V lookup: CDR1 SGHTA, CDR2 FQGTGA. The CDR3 sequence: CASSPTGLGHEKLFF. The CDR3 coding sequence is TGTGCCAGCAGCCCTACAGGGCTCGGTCATGAAAAACTGTTTTTT.

The chain has TRBV28 and TRBJ1-5, with D unresolved. The CDR3 loop spans 11 amino acids. V was pared by 6 bases and J by 11 bases, with 11 bases between. The germline V gene has CDR1 MDHEN and CDR2 SYDVKM. CDR3 nucleotide sequence: TGTGCCAGCAGGGAGGGAGTGGCCCAGCATTTT. Translated, it gives CASREGVAQHF. Drawing the rest from reference TRBV28 and TRBJ1-5, the complete variable domain is DVKVTQSSRYLVKRTGEKVFLECVQDMDHENMFWYRQDPGLGLRLIYFSYDVKMKEKGDIPEGYSVSREKKERFSLILESASTNQTSMYLCASREGVAQHFGDGTRLSIL.

The V and J genes are TRBV11-2 and TRBJ1-2, with D maybe TRBD1 (5 bases). The V and J ends lost 5 bases and 5 bases respectively, with 18 bases between them. Germline loops: CDR1 SGHAT, CDR2 FQNNGV. The CDR3 totals 15 residues. CDR3 loop: CASSRGSINGYGYTF. The CDR3 nucleotides read TGTGCCAGCAGCCGGGGGTCCATTAATGGTTATGGCTACACCTTC.

The chain combines TRBV30 with TRBJ2-5; D might be TRBD1 (7 bases). Trimming shortened V by 0 bases and J by 4 bases, and 15 bases separated the two germline ends. The CDR3 loop spans 15 amino acids. Germline-derived CDR1 and CDR2 are GTSNPN and SVGIG (reference sequence). This chain's CDR3 is CAWSVRQGGGETQYF. Here the CDR3 DNA reads TGTGCCTGGAGTGTACGGCAGGGGGGAGGAGAGACCCAGTACTTC.

The chain uses TRBV4-1 and TRBJ1-4; tentatively, D is TRBD1 (5 bases). Germline CDR1 reads MGHRA; CDR2 reads YSYEKL. The CDR3 has 16 amino acids. Between the trimmed V and J ends, which lost 3 bases and 2 bases, there was a span of 13 bases. CDR3 sequence reads: CASSHGAGWTNEKLFF. CDR3 coding DNA: TGCGCCAGCAGCCACGGGGCGGGGTGGACTAATGAAAAACTGTTTTTT.

V usage is TRBV5-1 and J usage is TRBJ1-2; 11 bases are a match to TRBD1. The J segment lost 8 bases and the V segment lost 2 bases, leaving 2 bases of the junction unmatched. Germline V lookup: CDR1 SGHRS, CDR2 YFSETQ. CDR3 length: 13 amino acids. CDR3 residues: CASSLGQGAGYTF. The CDR3 coding sequence is TGCGCCAGCAGCTTAGGACAGGGGGCCGGCTACACCTTC.

This clone turned up a few times. The V and J genes are TRBV20-1 and TRBJ1-1; D ambiguous. Trimming took off 4 bases at V and 4 bases at J, with 7 bases between the two ends. Germline-derived CDR1 and CDR2 are DFQATT and SNEGSKA (reference sequence). CDR3 size: 11 residues. This CDR3 reads CSATRSTEAFF. The CDR3 nucleotides are TGCAGTGCTACTAGAAGCACTGAAGCTTTCTTT.

The chain couples TRBV5-4 to TRBJ2-3; D remains ambiguous. Germline V gene sequence: CDR1 SGHNT, CDR2 YYREEE (reference sequence). The CDR3 loop spans 13 amino acids. The ends were cut back, 5 bases at V and 5 bases at J, with 12 bases in the middle. CDR3 sequence: CASSLWAEDTQYF. Written as DNA, the CDR3 is TGTGCCAGCAGTCTATGGGCCGAAGATACGCAGTATTTT.

The chain combines TRBV29-1 with TRBJ1-1; no clear D. The germline V gene encodes CDR1 SQVTM and CDR2 ANQGSEA. Trimming pared 0 bases from V and 7 bases from J, leaving 15 bases between. The CDR3 has 14 residues. The CDR3 is CSVEDVVVRDEAFF. CDR3 nucleotides: TGCAGCGTTGAAGACGTCGTTGTACGGGATGAAGCTTTCTTT.

A single count supports this clone. The rearrangement uses TRBV5-1 and TRBJ2-7, with TRBD2 matching 10 bases. After removal of 3 bases from V and 4 bases from J, the junction contained 7 bases not matched to a gene. CDR3 length: 15 residues. Germline V CDR1 and CDR2: SGHRS, YFSETQ. The CDR3 nucleotides are TGCGCCAGCAGCTCTGGGCTAGCGGGGGATTACGAGCAGTACTTC. Translating gives CASSSGLAGDYEQYF. The full variable domain, completed using reference TRBV5-1 and TRBJ2-7, is KAGVTQTPRYLIKTRGQQVTLSCSPISGHRSVSWYQQTPGQGLQFLFEYFSETQRNKGNFPGRFSGRQFSNSRSEMNVSTLELGDSALYLCASSSGLAGDYEQYFGPGTRLTVT.

The chain is built from TRBV10-2 and TRBJ1-1; 7 nucleotides agree with TRBD1. This CDR3 contains 13 residues. V dropped 6 bases and J dropped 4; count of bases not matched to a gene: 5. The germline gives CDR1 WSHSY, CDR2 SAAADI. CDR3 nucleotides: TGCGCCAGCAGCGCCTCAGGGGGCACTGAAGCTTTCTTT. Its protein is CASSASGGTEAFF.

The chain uses TRBV19 and TRBJ1-1, with a weak D call TRBD1 (5 bases). Trimming took off 8 bases at V and 4 bases at J, with 14 bases between the two ends. There are 13 residues in the CDR3. Germline V gives CDR1 LNHDA, CDR2 SQIVND (reference sequence). CDR3 protein: CASQPQAGTEAFF. CDR3 DNA sequence: TGTGCCAGTCAACCACAGGCTGGCACTGAAGCTTTCTTT.

The rearrangement links TRBV29-1 to TRBJ1-1; D call uncertain. The germline gives CDR1 SQVTM, CDR2 ANQGSEA. Between the trimmed V and J ends, which lost 4 bases and 1 base, there was a span of 10 bases. CDR3 length: 13 residues. This CDR3 is CSVGSLGNTEAFF. For the CDR3, the DNA is TGCAGCGTTGGCAGTTTAGGGAACACTGAAGCTTTCTTT.